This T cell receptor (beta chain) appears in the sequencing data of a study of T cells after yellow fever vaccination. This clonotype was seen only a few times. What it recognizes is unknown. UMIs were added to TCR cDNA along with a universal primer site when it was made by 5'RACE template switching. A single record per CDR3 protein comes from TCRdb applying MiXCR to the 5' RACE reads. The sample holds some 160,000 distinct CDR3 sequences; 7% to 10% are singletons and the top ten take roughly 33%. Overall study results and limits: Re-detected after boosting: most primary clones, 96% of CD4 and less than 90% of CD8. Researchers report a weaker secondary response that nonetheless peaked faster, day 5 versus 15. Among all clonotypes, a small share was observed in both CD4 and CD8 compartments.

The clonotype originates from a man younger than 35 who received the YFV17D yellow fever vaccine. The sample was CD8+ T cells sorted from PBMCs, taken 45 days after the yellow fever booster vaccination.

Here the CDR3 reads CASSQEDGTTGELFF. Written as DNA, the CDR3 is TGCGCCAGCAGCCAAGAAGACGGAACCACCGGGGAGCTGTTTTTT. The rearrangement links TRBV4-1 to TRBJ2-2; D is unclear. This CDR3 has 15 residues. The germline CDR1 and CDR2 sequences are MGHRA and YSYEKL. Trimming pared 0 bases from V and 4 bases from J, leaving 9 bases between.